Following are 7 T cell receptor beta chains from one sample sequenced in a study of blood T cell repertoires in COVID-19. Repertoires were generated with immunoSEQ multiplex PCR, while TCRdb's copy carries only in-frame clones and drops some. Seen here are 110,000 to 150,000 clones, around 73% observed once, and the top ten hold around 5.5%. The sequencing input was PBMCs or T cells enriched from blood (not recorded which). All receptors come from a woman between 45 and 65 years old who had recovered from COVID-19.

The chain couples TRBV6-5 to TRBJ1-2; unclear D gene. CDR1 MNHEY and CDR2 SVGAGI come from the germline V gene. V dropped 0 bases and J dropped 6 bases, with 14 bases sitting between them. The CDR3 sequence is 15 residues long. The CDR3 DNA reads as TGTGCCAGCAGTTACTCGAACGTCAGGCCAGATGGCTACACCTTC. Residues: CASSYSNVRPDGYTF.

The J gene is TRBJ1-2, the V gene TRBV2; D uncertain. Germline V gene lookup returns CDR1 SNHLY and CDR2 FYNNEI. The CDR3 is 11 residues long. V lost 6 bases and J 3 bases, leaving 5 bases between the germline ends. In nucleotides, the CDR3 is TGTGCCAGCAGGGCCTACTATGGCTACACCTTC. This codes for CASRAYYGYTF.

The V call is TRBV27, the J call TRBJ2-5; the match to TRBD2 covers 8 bases. The V segment lost 5 bases and the J segment 5 bases; nucleotides outside the gene matches: 7. This CDR3 comprises 14 residues. The germline V gene has CDR1 MNHEY and CDR2 SMNVEV (reference sequence). The CDR3 protein is CASSPGTRHETQYF. The CDR3 DNA reads as TGTGCCAGCAGTCCGGGGACTAGGCACGAGACCCAGTACTTC.

The chain links TRBV20-1 to TRBJ2-7; D gene ambiguous. V was shortened by 3 bases and J by 3 bases, with 6 bases between the two germline ends. CDR3 length equals 11 residues. Germline values: CDR1 DFQATT, CDR2 SNEGSKA (reference sequence). Written as DNA, the CDR3 is TGCAGTGCTAGCGGCGGCTACGAGCAGTACTTC. Translation: CSASGGYEQYF.

CDR3 DNA: TGTGCCAGCAGTGAAGATTCGCTTGGCCAGCCCCAGCATTTT. This translates into CASSEDSLGQPQHF. The V gene is TRBV6-1, the J gene TRBJ1-5, with unresolved D. Germline CDR1 MNHNS, CDR2 SASEGT. The germline V and J ends were trimmed by 1 base and 7 bases, with 11 bases remaining between them. The CDR3 totals 14 residues.

The chain employs TRBV7-3 and TRBJ2-5, with TRBD2 as a possible D gene (5 bases). The CDR3 is 15 residues long. The germline V gene has CDR1 SGHTA and CDR2 FQGTGA. The V gene lost 0 bases and the J gene lost 5 bases, with 13 bases spanning the gap. The CDR3, as DNA: TGTGCCAGCAGCTTAACGGCCTACCGGGGTGAGACCCAGTACTTC. Translating it yields CASSLTAYRGETQYF.

The J gene is TRBJ1-5, the V gene TRBV4-1; D not certain. The CDR3 is 16 amino acids. Germline CDR1 is MGHRA and CDR2 is YSYEKL. The V end lost 0 bases, the J end lost 7 bases, and 16 bases lay between the germline ends. For the CDR3, the DNA is TGCGCCAGCAGCCAAGAGTTAGCGACAAGGAGGCAGCCCCAGCATTTT. Amino acids: CASSQELATRRQPQHF.